The entry below gives a single T cell receptor (beta chain) sequence along with its context. Authors' processing steps: Reference gene primer amplification gave estimated nucleated cell counts. Assay used: immunoSEQ multiplex PCR; TCRdb lists only in-frame clones, some missing. V and J calls and clone size are those listed in that table; D and trimming were worked out from the DNA. The data show about 90,000 clones, with about 86% seen just once and 6.3% held by the top ten. This sample is drawn from a study of blood T cell repertoires in COVID-19. In the study overall: Sites across the United States, Italy and Spain contributed samples from acute and convalescent COVID-19. PBMCs, B-cell-depleted T cells, or T cells were the source of the cDNA or gDNA that made up the material.

This CDR3 region has 17 residues. The sample taken for sequencing was peripheral blood. The chain uses TRBV21-1 and TRBJ1-2. TRBV21-1 has pseudogene status. This clonotype was sampled from a man aged 60 to 75 with acute or convalescent COVID-19. The CDR3 spells CASTKGKRGGLSYGYTF. The CDR3 DNA follows: TGTGCCAGCACCAAAGGGAAAAGAGGAGGGTTGAGCTATGGCTACACCTTC.